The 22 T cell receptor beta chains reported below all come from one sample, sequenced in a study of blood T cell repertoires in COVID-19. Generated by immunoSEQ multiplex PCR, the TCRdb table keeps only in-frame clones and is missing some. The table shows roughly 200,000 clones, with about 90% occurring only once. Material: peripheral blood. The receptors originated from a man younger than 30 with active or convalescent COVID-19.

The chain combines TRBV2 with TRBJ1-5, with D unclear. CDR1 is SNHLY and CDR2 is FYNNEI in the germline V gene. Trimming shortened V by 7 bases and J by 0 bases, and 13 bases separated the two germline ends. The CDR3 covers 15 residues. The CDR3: CASNRLINSNQPQHF. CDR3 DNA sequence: TGTGCCAGCAATCGTCTAATAAATAGCAATCAGCCCCAGCATTTT.

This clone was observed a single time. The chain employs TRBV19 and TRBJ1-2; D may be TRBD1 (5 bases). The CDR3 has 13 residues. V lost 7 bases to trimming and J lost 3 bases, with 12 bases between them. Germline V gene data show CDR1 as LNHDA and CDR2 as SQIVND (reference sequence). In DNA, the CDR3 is TGTGCCAGTAATATCAGGGCTTACTATGGCTACACCTTC. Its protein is CASNIRAYYGYTF.

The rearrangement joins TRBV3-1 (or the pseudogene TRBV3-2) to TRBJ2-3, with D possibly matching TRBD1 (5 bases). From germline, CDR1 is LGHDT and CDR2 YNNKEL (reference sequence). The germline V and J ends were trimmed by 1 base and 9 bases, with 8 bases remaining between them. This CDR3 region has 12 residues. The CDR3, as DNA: TGTGCCAGCAGCCAAGGAGACAGAACGCAGTATTTT. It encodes CASSQGDRTQYF.

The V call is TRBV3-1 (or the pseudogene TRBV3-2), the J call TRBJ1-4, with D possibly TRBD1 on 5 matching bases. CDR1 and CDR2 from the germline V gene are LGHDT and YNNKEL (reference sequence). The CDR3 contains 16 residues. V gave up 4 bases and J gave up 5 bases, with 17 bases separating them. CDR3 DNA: TGTGCCAGCAGCCCCCAACCGGGGGGTGTCAATGAAAAACTGTTTTTT. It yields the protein CASSPQPGGVNEKLFF.

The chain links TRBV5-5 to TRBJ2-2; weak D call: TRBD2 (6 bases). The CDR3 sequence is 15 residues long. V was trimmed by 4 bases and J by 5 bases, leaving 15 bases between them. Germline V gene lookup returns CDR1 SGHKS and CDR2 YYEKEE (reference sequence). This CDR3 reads CASSGGGAETGELFF. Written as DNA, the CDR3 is TGTGCCAGCAGCGGAGGAGGGGCTGAAACCGGGGAGCTGTTTTTT.

DNA for the CDR3: TGTGCCAGCAGCCAAGATGCGGGGCGAGAGACCCAGTACTTC. Encoded protein: CASSQDAGRETQYF. J is TRBJ2-5 and V is TRBV4-2; D is perhaps TRBD2 (6 bases). The V gene's germline CDR1 is LGHNA and CDR2 YNFKEQ. The CDR3 sequence is 14 residues long. The V end was cut by 0 bases, the J end by 4 bases, with 9 bases between.

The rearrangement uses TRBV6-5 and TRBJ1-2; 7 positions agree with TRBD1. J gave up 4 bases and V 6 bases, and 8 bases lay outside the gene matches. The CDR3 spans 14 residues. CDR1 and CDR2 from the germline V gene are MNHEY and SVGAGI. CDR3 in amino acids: CASRAGQVGYGYTF. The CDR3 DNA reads TGTGCCAGCAGGGCCGGACAGGTTGGCTATGGCTACACCTTC.

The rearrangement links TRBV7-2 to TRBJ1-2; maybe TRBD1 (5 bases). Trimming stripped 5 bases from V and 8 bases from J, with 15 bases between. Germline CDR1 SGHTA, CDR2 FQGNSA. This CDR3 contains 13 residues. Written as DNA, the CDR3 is TGTGCCAGCAGCCCAGGGAAGGATTTAGGCTACACCTTC. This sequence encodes CASSPGKDLGYTF. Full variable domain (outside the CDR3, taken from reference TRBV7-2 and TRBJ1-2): GAGVSQSPSNKVTEKGKDVELRCDPISGHTALYWYRQSLGQGLEFLIYFQGNSAPDKSGLPSDRFSAERTGGSVSTLTIQRTQQEDSAVYLCASSPGKDLGYTFGSGTRLTVV.

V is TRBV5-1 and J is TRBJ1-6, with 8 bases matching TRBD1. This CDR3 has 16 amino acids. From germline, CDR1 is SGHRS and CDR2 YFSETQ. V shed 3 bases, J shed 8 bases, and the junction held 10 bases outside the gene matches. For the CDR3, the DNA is TGCGCCAGCAGCTCGATGACAGGGGATCAGCATTCACCCCTCCACTTT. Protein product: CASSSMTGDQHSPLHF.

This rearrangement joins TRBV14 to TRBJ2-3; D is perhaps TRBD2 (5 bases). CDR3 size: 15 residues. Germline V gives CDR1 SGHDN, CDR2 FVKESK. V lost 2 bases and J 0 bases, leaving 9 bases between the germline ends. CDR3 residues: CASSQRPGSTDTQYF. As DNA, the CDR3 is TGTGCCAGCAGCCAACGTCCGGGAAGCACAGATACGCAGTATTTT.

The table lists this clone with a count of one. The CDR3 DNA sequence: TGTGCCAGCAGCGTAGGACAGGGGTTGGGGGAGCAGTACTTC. Translating gives CASSVGQGLGEQYF. The V call is TRBV7-2, the J call TRBJ2-7, with 9 bases identical to TRBD1. V trimming: 5 bases; J trimming: 7 bases; junction bases outside the gene matches: 9. There are 14 residues in the CDR3. The germline V gene has CDR1 SGHTA and CDR2 FQGNSA.

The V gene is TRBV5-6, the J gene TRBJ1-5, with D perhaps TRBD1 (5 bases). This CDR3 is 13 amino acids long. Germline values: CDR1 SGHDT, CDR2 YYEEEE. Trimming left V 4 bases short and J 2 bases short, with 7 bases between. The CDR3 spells CASSPGGNQPQHF. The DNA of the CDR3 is TGTGCCAGCAGCCCGGGGGGCAATCAGCCCCAGCATTTT.

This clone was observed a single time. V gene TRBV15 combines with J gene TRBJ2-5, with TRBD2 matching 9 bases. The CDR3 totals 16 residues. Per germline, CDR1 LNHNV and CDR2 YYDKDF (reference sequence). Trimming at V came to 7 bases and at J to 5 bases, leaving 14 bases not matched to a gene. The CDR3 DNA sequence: TGTGCCACCACCCCTGGCGGGAGGGCCGTATGGGAGACCCAGTACTTC. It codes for CATTPGGRAVWETQYF.

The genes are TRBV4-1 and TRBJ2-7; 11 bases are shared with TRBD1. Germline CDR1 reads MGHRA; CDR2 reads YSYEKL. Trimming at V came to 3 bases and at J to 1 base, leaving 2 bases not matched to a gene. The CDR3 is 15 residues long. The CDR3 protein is CASSQGQGGSYEQYF. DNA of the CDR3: TGCGCCAGCAGCCAGGGACAGGGGGGGTCCTACGAGCAGTACTTC.

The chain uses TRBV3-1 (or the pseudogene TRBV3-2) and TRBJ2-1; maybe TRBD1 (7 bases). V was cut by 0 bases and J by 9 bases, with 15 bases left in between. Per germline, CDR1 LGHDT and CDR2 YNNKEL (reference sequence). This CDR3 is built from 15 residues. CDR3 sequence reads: CASSQDLSGGGEQFF. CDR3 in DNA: TGTGCCAGCAGCCAAGATCTTTCAGGGGGAGGTGAGCAGTTCTTC.

The DNA of the CDR3 is TGCAGCGCCCCCCGGGGTGGTGGCACTGAAGCTTTCTTT. Translation gives CSAPRGGGTEAFF. This chain uses TRBV29-1 with TRBJ1-1; D is ambiguous. Germline V lookup: CDR1 SQVTM, CDR2 ANQGSEA. V lost 7 bases and J 4 bases, leaving 16 bases between the germline ends. There are 13 residues in the CDR3.

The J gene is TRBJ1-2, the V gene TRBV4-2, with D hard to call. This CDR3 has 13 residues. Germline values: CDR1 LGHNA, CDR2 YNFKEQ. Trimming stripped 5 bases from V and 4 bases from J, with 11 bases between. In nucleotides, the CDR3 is TGTGCCAGCAGCGAACCTGTCGGCTATGGCTACACCTTC. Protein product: CASSEPVGYGYTF.

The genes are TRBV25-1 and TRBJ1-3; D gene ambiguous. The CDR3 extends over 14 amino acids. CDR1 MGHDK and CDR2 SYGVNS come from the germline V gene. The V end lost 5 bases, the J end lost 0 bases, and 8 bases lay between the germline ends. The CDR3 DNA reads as TGTGCCAGCAGTTTCACAGCCTCTGGAAACACCATATATTTT. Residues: CASSFTASGNTIYF.

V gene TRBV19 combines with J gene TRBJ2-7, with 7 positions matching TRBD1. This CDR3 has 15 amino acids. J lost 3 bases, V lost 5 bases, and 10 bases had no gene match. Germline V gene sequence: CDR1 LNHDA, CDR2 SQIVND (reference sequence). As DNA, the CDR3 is TGTGCCAGTAGTGGTCTCTCAACAGGGGACTACGAGCAGTACTTC. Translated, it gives CASSGLSTGDYEQYF.

CDR3 amino acids: CASSRDRMDRSPLHF. The CDR3 nucleotides read TGTGCCAGCAGTCGGGACAGGATGGATAGGTCACCCCTCCACTTT. The chain uses TRBV2 and TRBJ1-6; 8 positions agree with TRBD1. The CDR3 has 15 residues. Germline assignment: CDR1 SNHLY and CDR2 FYNNEI. The ends lost 5 bases at V and 10 bases at J; junction bases unmatched: 10.

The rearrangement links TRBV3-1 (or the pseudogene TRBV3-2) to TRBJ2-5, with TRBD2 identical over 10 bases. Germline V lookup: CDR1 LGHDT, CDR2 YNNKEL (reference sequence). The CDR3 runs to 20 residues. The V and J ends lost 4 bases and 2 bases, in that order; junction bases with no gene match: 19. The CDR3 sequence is CASSPPSSGGMLESQETQYF. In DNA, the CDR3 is TGTGCCAGCAGCCCCCCGAGTAGCGGGGGGATGCTTGAGAGTCAAGAGACCCAGTACTTC.

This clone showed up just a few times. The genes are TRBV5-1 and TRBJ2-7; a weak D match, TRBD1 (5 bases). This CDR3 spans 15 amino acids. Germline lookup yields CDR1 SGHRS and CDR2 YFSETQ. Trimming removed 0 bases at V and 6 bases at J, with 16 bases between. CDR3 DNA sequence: TGCGCCAGCAGCTTGGCCGCTGGGGCGGTCGGCGAGCAGTACTTC. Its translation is CASSLAAGAVGEQYF.